The source of this TCR beta chain is a study of Ad26.COV2.S vaccination and SARS-CoV-2 variants. Here immunoSEQ multiplex PCR was the method, and the copy in TCRdb shows in-frame clones only, minus some. The top ten hold roughly 3.9% of the sample, which has hundreds of thousands of clones, roughly 94% seen once. This CDR3 has 15 amino acids. Germline-derived CDR1 and CDR2 are SNHLY and FYNNEI. Trimming took off 8 bases at V and 8 bases at J, with 19 bases between the two ends. The TCR sequence derives from a human donor who had recovered from COVID-19. The source material was peripheral blood, sampled after recovery from COVID-19. V and J are TRBV2 and TRBJ1-6; D is perhaps TRBD1 (6 bases). The CDR3 region has the DNA TGTGCCAGCTATGATCGTGGGGGCTGGGATTCACCCCTCCACTTT. This codes for CASYDRGGWDSPLHF.